This TCR beta chain is drawn from a study of shared clonotypes between healthy human individuals. This CDR3 region has 13 residues. CDR1 and CDR2 from the germline V gene are MGHRA and YSYEKL. Trimming pared 2 bases from V and 3 bases from J, leaving 7 bases between. Findings of the study overall: Only a few donors were included, so the genetic and exposure-history diversity represented was limited.

TCRdb's table, derived via immunoSEQ multiplex PCR, lists solely in-frame clones and lacks some. In the table there are roughly 660,000 clones, around 90% of which are singletons. There are a few counts of this clone. Its antigen is still unknown. V is TRBV4-1 and J is TRBJ1-2; D may be TRBD1 (5 bases). What was sequenced was memory CD8+ T cells from PBMCs. Subset defined: CD45RO+ cells pooled with CCR7-negative TemRA cells. The receptor was derived from a man aged 18 to 29 in good health. Some clones in this sample may be carry-over from other donors' samples. The CDR3 bases are TGCGCCAGCAGCCAAATGACAGACTATGGCTACACCTTC. Protein product: CASSQMTDYGYTF.